This TCR beta chain was captured in a study of cytomegalovirus exposure and HLA in healthy donors (dated by TCRdb to between 2016 and 2019). At the level of the whole study: An earlier analysis of 587 of the donors reported 276 Gb of sequence data and 95 million to 130 million unique TCR beta sequences obtained from 150 million to 200 million T cells. High-throughput TCR immunosequencing, statistical association of individual TCRs with disease status, and machine learning were combined to predict cytomegalovirus infection status. An earlier analysis of roughly 600 of the donors used high-throughput TCR beta sequencing to judge whether each TCR beta V gene segment behaved as functional or pseudogenic. Besides the first cohort of roughly 700 subjects, a separate validation cohort made up of roughly 120 different subjects was used. Typing coverage differed by locus: A, B, C, DRB1 and DQB1 were typed in roughly 620-630 donors, DQA1 in around 500, DPA1 in approximately 600, and DPB1 in 450 to 490. Roughly five DR-DQ haplotypes were treated as single units for association and clustering because of strong linkage in the cohort. In a later analysis, previously published TCR beta repertoires from 666 donors were re-analyzed and high-resolution HLA genotyping was added so that TCR occurrence patterns could be studied. The study aimed to test whether cataloging public T cell receptors could reveal signatures of past pathogen exposure. Roughly 320 gigabases of sequencing data and around 88 million unique TCR sequences made up an early release that covered around 640 HLA-typed donors. HLA typing included class I and class II loci at four-digit resolution. The T cell repertoires of 666 subjects were profiled by immunosequencing and related to cytomegalovirus serostatus. Donor age, sex, ethnicity and CMV serostatus were compiled together with the repertoire data. A later genetic analysis used genome-wide SNP genotypes for about 55% of the 666 donors, treating that subset as a discovery cohort. On average, roughly 240,000 unique TCR beta nucleotide sequences were sequenced per donor among 398 genotyped donors of the cohort, with roughly 18% of those sequences being non-productive. Of the roughly 400 genotyped donors, 81% fell in the genetic ancestry cluster associated with self-reported Caucasian donors. The later analysis used no new phenotypic data to find candidate immune exposures, relying instead on TCR beta sequences and their occurrence across donors. Every repertoire in the discovery cohort had been generated on one and the same sequencing platform.

The germline V gene provides CDR1 SGHAT and CDR2 FQNNGV. For this chain, trimming is 8 bases at the V end and 2 bases at the J end, and the number of junction bases without a gene match is 8. From cysteine to phenylalanine, the CDR3 is 14 amino acids long. Solely the CDR3 DNA is kept, with 42 bases framed from the first base. The library was obtained by the immunoSEQ multiplex PCR assay. The multiplex PCR relied on a mix of 60 forward primers for TCR Vbeta segments and 13 reverse primers for TCR Jbeta segments. A multiplex PCR assay on genomic DNA amplified the CDR3 region of rearranged TCR beta genes. The amplified TCR beta libraries were sequenced on the Illumina HiSeq System as 87-base-pair reads. As for how the authors treated the data: In a later analysis, approximately 74 million unique TCR beta chains were counted across the 650 to 700 repertoires, and around 10 million of these chains were shared by at least two donors. To remove PCR and sequencing errors, raw reads were error-corrected and collapsed into unique sequences using a nearest-neighbor algorithm that merged closely related sequences. CDR3 sequences were aligned to IMGT reference sequences to assign V, D and J gene segments. For a sequence to be retained, a match of at least six nucleotides was required to both a V gene segment and a J gene segment. Rearrangements were called productive when the CDR3 lacked stop codons and stayed in frame with V and J; all others were non-productive. Following IMGT convention, CDR3 was defined as the stretch from the second conserved V-encoded cysteine to the conserved J-encoded phenylalanine. In an earlier analysis of around 600 of the donors, sequences lacking an unambiguous match to a single V gene segment were excluded. An earlier analysis of several hundred of the donors called V segments functional above 56.7% productive rearrangements and segregating when the between-donor standard deviation exceeded 5%. A statistical classification framework was built for diagnosing cytomegalovirus status from the catalog of TCR beta chain sequences. In a later analysis, TCR nucleotide sequences were compared against IMGT/GENE-DB human TR gene sequences so that V and J genes could be assigned. A later analysis assigned CDR3 sequences and most-parsimonious VDJ recombination scenarios with the TCRdist pipeline. A later analysis defined each TCR beta chain by its CDR3 amino acid sequence plus V-gene family, and excluded reads lacking a unique V-gene family. A later analysis removed roughly 590 highly shared, low-generation-probability nucleotide sequences to deal with suspected cross-contamination and a sequencing artifact. For each public chain, a later analysis derived a clonal expansion index from normalized ranks of inferred template counts within each repertoire. Generation probabilities in a later analysis came from a VDJ recombination model fitted to out-of-frame rearrangements, and those results were checked against IGoR. In a later analysis, hypergeometric tests were used to score TCR-TCR, TCR-HLA and TCR-CMV co-occurrence, with a repertoire-size bias correction applied to TCR pairs. To estimate false discovery rates, a later analysis permuted the HLA or CMV assignments 20 times. In a later analysis, co-occurring TCRs were grouped with DBSCAN, and TCRdist sequence similarity was added when clustering was performed within HLA-allele-positive subsets. Co-occurrence clustering excluded repertoires with fewer than 30,000 or more than 120,000 public chains, plus five with anomalous nucleotide sharing. TCRdb mirrors the immuneACCESS table, restricted to in-frame sequences. Some clones are absent from its copies; in checked studies, under half trace to an unresolved V gene, and the reason for the others is unknown. D and trimming were read from the DNA, whereas the V and J calls and clone size are those reported in that table. Counted in this sample were about 150,000 clones; roughly 9% of them appeared once. The ten largest clones represent roughly 7% of the sample.

The cohort comprised hundreds of healthy bone marrow donors. All cohort members were sampled while nominally healthy, although unrecorded immune exposures were likely present. The donor was CMV seropositive and belonged to the group of 250 to 300 seropositive cohort members. Every donor gave a peripheral blood sample, and the peripheral blood mononuclear cells from that sample were used for TCR beta sequencing. Genomic DNA was extracted from the blood cell samples with the Qiagen DNeasy Blood Extraction Kit. Comment on this clone: This receptor's antigen is unknown. No base-level quality is on record; no much larger clone is a single base apart.

Points the paper makes about the study in general: Compared with the roughly 700-donor mean, donors in an Asian-associated ancestry cluster had fewer N-insertions in productive TCRs, according to a later genetic analysis. Specific HLA alleles were associated with over 15,000 TCR beta sequences at a false discovery rate of 0.05 in a later analysis. The classifier was reported to diagnose cytomegalovirus status with high specificity and sensitivity in both the original and validation cohorts. Immune exposure information for the cohort was limited to CMV serostatus. In a later analysis, most CMV-associated TCR beta chains were found to appear HLA-restricted, with HLA associations seemingly driven largely by CMV exposure. A later analysis reported that several top co-occurrence clusters appeared linked to parvovirus B19, influenza, CMV and Epstein-Barr virus. An earlier analysis of approximately 530 of the donors showed that most TCR beta V segments appeared in productive rearrangements either about 87% or about 30% of the time, which broadly matched IMGT annotations. Because counts were too low, about 15 rarely observed V segments, including chromosome 9 orphons, were left out of the earlier analysis of over 550 of the donors. Three of the identified cytomegalovirus-associated TCR beta chains were confirmed in vitro to be specific for cytomegalovirus antigens. The sequencing pipeline was judged likely to have produced a cluster of highly shared sequence variants as a technical artifact. When HLA alleles, especially DR and DQ, strongly co-occurred, attributing TCR associations to individual alleles was difficult. In a later analysis, HLA-associated TCR beta chains showed more clonal expansion and lower generation probabilities than non-associated chains that were equally common. A further reported finding was that TCR beta sequences accurately predicted the HLA-A and HLA-B alleles for most subjects in the first cohort. In this cohort, only TCR beta chains were sequenced, and detectable features were limited by the absence of alpha or paired-chain data. The authors suggested that the approach could potentially be generalized to other disease states and immunological phenotypes. While some public TCRs were present in many individuals, most TCR sequences turned up only very rarely across donors. Because HLA typing was unavailable for some donors at each locus, only the typed subset was used in association tests. Correlated functional status among segregating V segments might be attributable to linkage disequilibrium, but an unknown experimental factor could not be ruled out. The 87-base-pair reads could not distinguish some IMGT-functional V segments, including TRBV6-2 and TRBV6-3, so those segments were excluded. An association between a missense DCLRE1C variant and V-gene and J-gene trimming of TCR beta chains was found in a later genetic analysis and replicated in an independent cohort. According to a later analysis, TCR association rates differed among HLA loci, with DRB1 alleles showing the most associated TCRs and HLA-C alleles showing the fewest. Sequencing depth was assumed to be roughly uniform across donors in the presence/absence analyses, though that assumption may not hold. In the study, around 150 TCR beta chains were listed as associated with cytomegalovirus.

This chain is built from TRBV11-2 and TRBJ1-1; TRBD1 agrees with 7 junctional bases. The source is a middle-aged woman in good health and CMV-seropositive. Input material: PBMCs. CDR3 loop: CASCRGTVNTEAFF. In nucleotides, the sequence is TGTGCCAGCTGCAGGGGGACGGTTAACACTGAAGCTTTCTTT.